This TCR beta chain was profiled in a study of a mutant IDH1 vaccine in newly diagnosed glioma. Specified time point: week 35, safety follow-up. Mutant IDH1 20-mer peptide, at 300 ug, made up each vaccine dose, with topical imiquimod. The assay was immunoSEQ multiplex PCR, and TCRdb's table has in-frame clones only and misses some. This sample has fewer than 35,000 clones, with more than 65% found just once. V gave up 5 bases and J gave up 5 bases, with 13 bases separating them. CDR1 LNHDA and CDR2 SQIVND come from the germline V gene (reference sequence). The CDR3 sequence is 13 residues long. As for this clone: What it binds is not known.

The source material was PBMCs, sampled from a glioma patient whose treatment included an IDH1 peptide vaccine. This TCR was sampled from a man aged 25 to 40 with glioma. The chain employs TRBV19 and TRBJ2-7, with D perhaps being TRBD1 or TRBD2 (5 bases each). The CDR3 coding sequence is TGTGCCAGTAGTCTCCGGGGCCTAGACGAGCAGTACTTC. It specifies CASSLRGLDEQYF.